These 30 T cell receptor beta chains share one sample of origin, sequenced in a study of T cell responses to AZD1222 COVID-19 vaccine. Clones were read by immunoSEQ multiplex PCR, and TCRdb kept only the in-frame ones, dropping some. The sample carries 150,000 to 200,000 clones, around 92% recorded once. This material consisted of peripheral blood, taken on day 0 of AZD1222 vaccination. The receptors were sampled from an adult in good health.

This clone has more than one count but fewer than ten. V is TRBV11-2 and J is TRBJ1-1, with 8 bases aligning to TRBD1. The CDR3 is made up of 14 amino acids. The germline V gene has CDR1 SGHAT and CDR2 FQNNGV. J gave up 5 bases and V 7 bases, and 9 bases lay outside the gene matches. The CDR3 bases are TGTGCCAGCACCGTACCAGGGGGCGGGACTGAAGCTTTCTTT. Protein sequence: CASTVPGGGTEAFF.

The genes are TRBV11-2 and TRBJ2-7; 7 bases align to TRBD2. V was pared by 5 bases and J by 4 bases, with 14 bases of the junction left unmatched. This CDR3 has 16 amino acids. Germline CDR1 is SGHAT and CDR2 is FQNNGV. As DNA, the CDR3 is TGTGCCAGCAGCGCGGTCGTTATTAGCGGGCTGTACGAGCAGTACTTC. Translated: CASSAVVISGLYEQYF.

This clone was detected once. This chain uses TRBV5-4 with TRBJ1-2; 7 bases map to TRBD1. The CDR3 totals 14 residues. V was clipped by 0 bases and J by 2 bases; unmatched bases: 1. CDR1 is SGHNT, CDR2 YYREEE, per germline (reference sequence). The CDR3 is CASSLGGQNYGYTF. The CDR3 coding sequence is TGTGCCAGCAGCTTGGGGGGACAGAACTATGGCTACACCTTC.

This sequence joins TRBV27 and TRBJ2-6; 10 bases fit TRBD2. V lost 10 bases and J lost 0; bases outside the gene matches: 6. The length of the CDR3 is 16 residues. Germline-derived CDR1 and CDR2 are MNHEY and SMNVEV (reference sequence). The chain's CDR3 is CATGLAEGSGANVLTF. The CDR3 nucleotides are TGTGCCACCGGACTAGCGGAAGGCTCTGGGGCCAACGTCCTGACTTTC.

The chain carries TRBV27 and TRBJ2-7; D unclear. V lost 3 bases and J lost 3, with 9 bases in between. The CDR3 extends over 13 amino acids. Germline V CDR1 and CDR2: MNHEY, SMNVEV (reference sequence). CDR3 amino acids: CASSFGHSYEQYF. Written as DNA, the CDR3 is TGTGCCAGCAGTTTTGGCCACAGCTACGAGCAGTACTTC.

The chain has TRBV3-1 (or the pseudogene TRBV3-2) and TRBJ2-1, with no clear D. This CDR3 spans 15 amino acids. The V end was cut by 2 bases, the J end by 6 bases, with 14 bases between. Per the germline V gene, CDR1 is LGHDT and CDR2 is YNNKEL (reference sequence). CDR3 sequence: CASSQLLARRNEQFF. CDR3 DNA: TGTGCCAGCAGCCAATTGCTCGCGCGGCGCAATGAGCAGTTCTTC.

This chain uses TRBV15 with TRBJ1-6; TRBD1 matches 7 bases. Germline loops: CDR1 LNHNV, CDR2 YYDKDF (reference sequence). J lost 7 bases, V lost 1 base, and 4 bases had no gene match. The CDR3 length is 15 residues. The CDR3 coding sequence is TGTGCCACCAGCAGAGTCGGGACAGAGAATTCACCCCTCCACTTT. It yields the protein CATSRVGTENSPLHF.

The rearrangement links TRBV19 to TRBJ2-1, with a tentative D call TRBD1 (6 bases). The V and J ends lost 5 bases and 2 bases respectively, with 13 bases between them. CDR3 length equals 15 residues. CDR1 is LNHDA, CDR2 SQIVND, per germline (reference sequence). The CDR3 DNA follows: TGTGCCAGTAGTTCGAACCGGGACACCTACAATGAGCAGTTCTTC. Encoded protein: CASSSNRDTYNEQFF.

The chain links TRBV7-9 to TRBJ1-2; D possibly corresponds to TRBD1 (6 bases). Looked up from germline, CDR1 is SEHNR and CDR2 is FQNEAQ (reference sequence). The V and J ends lost 1 base and 6 bases respectively, with 12 bases between them. The CDR3 runs 14 residues. The CDR3 coding sequence is TGTGCCAGCAGCTTAGTCACAGGGATTGATGGCTACACCTTC. Protein product: CASSLVTGIDGYTF.

V usage is TRBV7-8 and J usage is TRBJ2-1; 13 bases fit TRBD2. Per germline, CDR1 SGHVS and CDR2 FQNEAQ. The CDR3 covers 17 residues. Trimming at V came to 1 base and at J to 7 bases, leaving 7 bases not matched to a gene. The CDR3: CASSLEGGLAGRNEQFF. The CDR3 bases are TGTGCCAGCAGCTTAGAAGGGGGACTAGCGGGGCGGAATGAGCAGTTCTTC.

The chain links TRBV30 to TRBJ1-1; possibly TRBD1 for D (5 bases). This CDR3 spans 13 amino acids. Germline assignment: CDR1 GTSNPN and CDR2 SVGIG (reference sequence). V was trimmed by 5 bases and J by 2 bases, leaving 12 bases between them. This CDR3 reads CAWSGDHNTEAFF. The CDR3 DNA follows: TGTGCCTGGTCCGGGGACCACAACACTGAAGCTTTCTTT.

The chain couples TRBV5-1 to TRBJ1-2, with 7 bases matching TRBD1. CDR1 and CDR2 (germline): SGHRS, YFSETQ. The CDR3 is made up of 15 amino acids. The ends lost 4 bases at V and 1 base at J; junction bases unmatched: 7. The CDR3 loop is CASSGGQTDNYGYTF. The CDR3 nucleotides read TGCGCCAGCAGCGGGGGACAGACCGATAACTATGGCTACACCTTC.

The rearrangement links TRBV4-3 to TRBJ1-5, with a tentative D call TRBD1 (5 bases). Trimming left V 0 bases short and J 5 bases short, with 14 bases between. The CDR3 sequence is 16 residues long. Germline V gene lookup returns CDR1 LGHNA and CDR2 YSLEER. CDR3: CASSQDAVRDDQPQHF. CDR3 coding DNA: TGCGCCAGCAGCCAAGACGCCGTCAGGGACGATCAGCCCCAGCATTTT.

The rearrangement joins TRBV18 to TRBJ1-1, with 7 bases identical to TRBD1. CDR3 length: 15 amino acids. Trimming took 5 bases from V and 7 from J; bases not matched to a gene: 13. The germline V gene has CDR1 KGHSH and CDR2 LQKENI. As DNA, the CDR3 is TGTGCCAGCTCATCGACCAGGGGGAGGGGCCTTGAAGCTTTCTTT. It is translated as CASSSTRGRGLEAFF.

The chain joins TRBV12-5 to TRBJ2-1, with 7 bases aligning to TRBD2. This CDR3 comprises 14 residues. Germline assignment: CDR1 LGHNT and CDR2 FRNRAP. DNA for the CDR3: TGTGCCCCCTGGTCACTAGCGAAATACAATGAGCAGTTCTTC. As protein: CAPWSLAKYNEQFF.

As concerns this clone: Distinct nucleotide sequences in the sample also encode this CDR3. V and J are TRBV7-9 and TRBJ2-7; perhaps D is TRBD1 or TRBD2 (5 bases each). The CDR3 consists of 15 residues. V lost 4 bases, J lost 7 bases, and 20 bases lay in between. CDR1 SEHNR and CDR2 FQNEAQ come from the germline V gene (reference sequence). The CDR3 is CASSSYGVGADEQYF. As DNA, the CDR3 is TGTGCCAGCAGCTCCTACGGGGTAGGGGCGGATGAGCAGTACTTC.

This chain links TRBV4-3 with TRBJ2-3, with 12 bases matching TRBD1. The V gene end was trimmed by 3 bases and the J gene end by 6 bases; junction bases not matched to a gene: 10. The germline gives CDR1 LGHNA, CDR2 YSLEER. The CDR3 has 17 residues. CDR3 nucleotides: TGCGCCAGCAGCCATTCCCCGGGACAGGGGGCGAGTGATACGCAGTATTTT. Protein sequence: CASSHSPGQGASDTQYF.

The V and J genes are TRBV30 and TRBJ1-1; possibly TRBD1 for D (6 bases). Per the germline V gene, CDR1 is GTSNPN and CDR2 is SVGIG (reference sequence). The germline V and J ends were trimmed by 4 bases and 4 bases, with 13 bases remaining between them. CDR3 size: 13 residues. This CDR3 is CAWKAGELTEAFF. The CDR3, as DNA: TGTGCCTGGAAGGCAGGGGAGCTCACTGAAGCTTTCTTT. Together with reference TRBV30 and TRBJ1-1, the CDR3 gives the full variable domain: SQTIHQWPATLVQPVGSPLSLECTVEGTSNPNLYWYRQAAGRGLQLLFYSVGIGQISSEVPQNLSASRPQDRQFILSSKKLLLSDSGFYLCAWKAGELTEAFFGQGTRLTVV.

This clone was seen only a few times. CDR3 in DNA: TGTGCCAGCAGTCTCACAGATACGCAGTATTTT. Protein product: CASSLTDTQYF. V is TRBV6-2 or TRBV6-3 and J is TRBJ2-3, with D unclear. The CDR3 extends over 11 amino acids. Germline-derived CDR1 and CDR2 are MNHEY and SVGEGT. The V and J ends lost 5 bases and 2 bases respectively, with 2 bases between them.

The chain combines TRBV12-3 or TRBV12-4 with TRBJ1-2, with D possibly TRBD1 on 5 matching bases. This CDR3 spans 13 amino acids. Trimming shortened V by 8 bases and J by 8 bases, and 18 bases separated the two germline ends. CDR3 bases: TGTGCCAGCCCGGACAAGTCAGATCGGGGCTACACCTTC. It encodes CASPDKSDRGYTF.

The chain employs TRBV7-6 and TRBJ1-2; D not resolved. V was shortened by 5 bases and J by 3 bases, with 19 bases between the two germline ends. This CDR3 has 16 residues. Per the germline V gene, CDR1 is SGHVS and CDR2 is FNYEAQ. CDR3 bases: TGTGCCAGCAGCCCTAGGTTGGAGGGTAGGGACTATGGCTACACCTTC. This codes for CASSPRLEGRDYGYTF.

The chain couples TRBV3-1 (or the pseudogene TRBV3-2) to TRBJ1-1; 8 bases match TRBD1. V shed 5 bases, J shed 0 bases, and the junction held 5 bases outside the gene matches. This CDR3 spans 15 amino acids. Germline CDR1 and CDR2: LGHDT and YNNKEL (reference sequence). The CDR3 DNA reads TGTGCCAGCAGCGATCGGACAGGGATGAACACTGAAGCTTTCTTT. Amino acid sequence: CASSDRTGMNTEAFF.

V and J are TRBV7-6 and TRBJ2-7; D perhaps matches TRBD2 (6 bases). The CDR3 extends over 13 amino acids. The V gene's germline CDR1 is SGHVS and CDR2 FNYEAQ. V lost 5 bases and J 0 bases, leaving 8 bases between the germline ends. CDR3 DNA sequence: TGTGCCAGCAGCCCGGGACTCTCCTACGAGCAGTACTTC. This gives the protein CASSPGLSYEQYF. The whole variable domain, remainder taken from reference TRBV7-6 and TRBJ2-7, is GAGVSQSPRYKVTKRGQDVALRCDPISGHVSLYWYRQALGQGPEFLTYFNYEAQQDKSGLPNDRFSAERPEGSISTLTIQRTEQRDSAMYRCASSPGLSYEQYFGPGTRLTVT.

This chain connects TRBV7-8 to TRBJ2-1; 7 bases match TRBD2. CDR1 and CDR2 (germline): SGHVS, FQNEAQ. The V segment lost 1 base and the J segment 0 bases; nucleotides outside the gene matches: 6. CDR3 size: 17 residues. CDR3 in DNA: TGTGCCAGCAGCTTAGGAGCGACTAGCCGCTCCTACAATGAGCAGTTCTTC. It translates to CASSLGATSRSYNEQFF. The variable domain in full, completed from reference TRBV7-8 and TRBJ2-1, reads GAGVSQSPRYKVAKRGQDVALRCDPISGHVSLFWYQQALGQGPEFLTYFQNEAQLDKSGLPSDRFFAERPEGSVSTLKIQRTQQEDSAVYLCASSLGATSRSYNEQFFGPGTRLTVL.

The CDR3 bases are TGTGCCAGTAGTCCCCCCAGGGGGGGAACTGAAGCTTTCTTT. It codes for CASSPPRGGTEAFF. The gene calls are TRBV19 and TRBJ1-1; TRBD1 matches at 7 bases. The CDR3 extends over 14 amino acids. Germline lookup yields CDR1 LNHDA and CDR2 SQIVND (reference sequence). V trimming: 5 bases; J trimming: 5 bases; junction bases outside the gene matches: 8.

This sequence joins TRBV10-3 and TRBJ1-2, with TRBD1 identical over 8 bases. V lost 0 bases and J lost 5; bases outside the gene matches: 8. The CDR3 extends over 16 amino acids. Germline CDR1 reads ENHRY; CDR2 reads SYGVKD. The DNA of the CDR3 is TGTGCCATCAGTGAGTCTCAGGGGGCTTTGGGGTATGGCTACACCTTC. It yields the protein CAISESQGALGYGYTF.

The rearrangement joins TRBV19 to TRBJ2-7; D gene unclear. The V gene's germline CDR1 is LNHDA and CDR2 SQIVND (reference sequence). Between the trimmed V and J ends, which lost 1 base and 2 bases, there was a span of 9 bases. The CDR3 has 14 residues. This CDR3 is CASSIVLGTYEQYF. CDR3 coding DNA: TGTGCCAGTAGTATAGTCTTGGGGACCTACGAGCAGTACTTC.

This rearrangement joins TRBV7-2 to TRBJ2-7, with a tentative D call TRBD1 (5 bases). Germline lookup yields CDR1 SGHTA and CDR2 FQGNSA. The CDR3 runs 13 residues. V was shortened by 3 bases and J by 2 bases, with 8 bases between the two germline ends. The chain's CDR3 is CASSFKGTYEQYF. The CDR3 DNA sequence: TGTGCCAGCAGCTTTAAGGGGACCTACGAGCAGTACTTC.

The chain has TRBV5-4 and TRBJ2-7; D ambiguous. V was trimmed by 0 bases and J by 5 bases, leaving 12 bases between them. Per the germline V gene, CDR1 is SGHNT and CDR2 is YYREEE (reference sequence). This CDR3 has 14 amino acids. CDR3 residues: CASSLGGAPHEQYF. CDR3 DNA sequence: TGTGCCAGCAGCTTGGGAGGAGCTCCACACGAGCAGTACTTC.

The chain employs TRBV28 and TRBJ2-7; D is perhaps TRBD2 (5 bases). The germline V gene has CDR1 MDHEN and CDR2 SYDVKM. The CDR3 has 12 residues. Trimming stripped 6 bases from V and 6 bases from J, with 12 bases between. CDR3 amino acids: CASRPPGIEQYF. The CDR3 DNA follows: TGTGCCAGCAGACCGCCGGGGATCGAGCAGTACTTC.